This TCR beta chain was recovered during a study of vaccination and CD4 T cells after COVID-19. Treatment described: roughly ten-day PBMC culture with coronavirus spike peptide pools or control peptides (ViraFEST assay). ViraFEST grew antigen-specific T cells using peptide pools, then sequenced TCRs. The study sequenced cultured CD4+ T cell DNA using the Oncomine TCR Beta short-read assay. TCRdb processed the PCR reads anew with MiXCR; each CDR3 protein has one entry. The sample carries about 15,000 distinct CDR3 sequences, about half recorded once. The CDR3 loop spans 14 amino acids. V shed 4 bases, J shed 5 bases, and the junction held 3 bases outside the gene matches. Per germline, CDR1 DFQATT and CDR2 SNEGSKA (reference sequence). Details on this clonotype: What it recognizes is unknown.

What was sequenced was CD4+ T cells from blood, cultured in vitro. J is TRBJ2-3 and V is TRBV20-1; 13 bases line up with TRBD2. The receptor was isolated from a human donor who had recovered from COVID-19. In DNA, the CDR3 is TGCAGTGCTACCGGACTAGCGGGGGTAGATACGCAGTATTTT. This translates into CSATGLAGVDTQYF.